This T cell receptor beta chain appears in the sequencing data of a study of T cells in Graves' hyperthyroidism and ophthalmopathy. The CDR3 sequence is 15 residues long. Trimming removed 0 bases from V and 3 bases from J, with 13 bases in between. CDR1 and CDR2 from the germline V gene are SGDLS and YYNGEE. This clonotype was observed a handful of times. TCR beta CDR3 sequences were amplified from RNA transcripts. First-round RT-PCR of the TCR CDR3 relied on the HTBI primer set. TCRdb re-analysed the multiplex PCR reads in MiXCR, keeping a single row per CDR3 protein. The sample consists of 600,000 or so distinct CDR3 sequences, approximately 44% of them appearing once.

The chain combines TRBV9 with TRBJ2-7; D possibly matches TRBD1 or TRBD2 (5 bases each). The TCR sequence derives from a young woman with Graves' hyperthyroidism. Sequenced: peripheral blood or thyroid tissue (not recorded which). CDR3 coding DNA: TGTGCCAGCAGCGTAGATACCGGGACCATCTACGAGCAGTACTTC. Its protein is CASSVDTGTIYEQYF.